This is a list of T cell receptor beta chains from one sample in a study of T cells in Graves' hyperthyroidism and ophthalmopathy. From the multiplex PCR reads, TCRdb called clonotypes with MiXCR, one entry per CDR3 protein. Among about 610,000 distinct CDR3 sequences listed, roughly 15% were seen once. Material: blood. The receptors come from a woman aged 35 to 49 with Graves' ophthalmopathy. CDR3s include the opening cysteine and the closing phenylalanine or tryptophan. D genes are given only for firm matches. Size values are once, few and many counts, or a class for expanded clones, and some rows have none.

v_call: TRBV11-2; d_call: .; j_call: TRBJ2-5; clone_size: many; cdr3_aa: CASSPGWGKETQYF; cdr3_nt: TGTGCCAGCAGCCCGGGTTGGGGGAAAGAGACCCAGTACTTC
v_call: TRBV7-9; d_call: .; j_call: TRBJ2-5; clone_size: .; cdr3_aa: CASGPWTAEETQYF; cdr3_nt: TGTGCCAGCGGCCCCTGGACAGCCGAAGAGACCCAGTACTTC
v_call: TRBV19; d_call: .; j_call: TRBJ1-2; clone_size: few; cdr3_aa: CASSTRTPVDGYTF; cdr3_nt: TGTGCCAGTAGTACCAGGACACCGGTCGATGGCTACACCTTC
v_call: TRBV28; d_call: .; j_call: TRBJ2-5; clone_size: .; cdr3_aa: CASSTPARDPSRTQYF; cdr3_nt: TGTGCCAGCAGTACACCCGCGCGGGACCCTTCACGGACCCAGTACTTC
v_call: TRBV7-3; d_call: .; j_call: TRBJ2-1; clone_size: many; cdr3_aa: CASSLSHSSLNEQFF; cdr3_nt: TGTGCCAGCAGCTTAAGCCACTCCAGCCTCAATGAGCAGTTCTTC
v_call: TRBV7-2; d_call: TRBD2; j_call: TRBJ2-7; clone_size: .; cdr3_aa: CASSFGLADSYEQYF; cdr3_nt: TGTGCCAGCAGCTTCGGCCTAGCGGATTCCTACGAGCAGTACTTC
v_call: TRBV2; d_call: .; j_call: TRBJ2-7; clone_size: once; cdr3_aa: CAGTRDSGLGEQYF; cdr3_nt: TGTGCCGGCACCCGGGATTCGGGGCTCGGGGAGCAGTACTTC
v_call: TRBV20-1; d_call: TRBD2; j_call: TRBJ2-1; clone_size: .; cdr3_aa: CSALLPTGGGNEQFF; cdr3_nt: TGCAGTGCCCTCCTTCCGACGGGAGGAGGTAATGAGCAGTTCTTC
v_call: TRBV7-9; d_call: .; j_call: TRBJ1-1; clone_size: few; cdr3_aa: CASSIYRDTEAFF; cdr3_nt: TGTGCCAGCAGCATTTACAGGGACACTGAAGCTTTCTTT
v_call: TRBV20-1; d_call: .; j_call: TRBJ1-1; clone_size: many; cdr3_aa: CSARDSGGQNTEAFF; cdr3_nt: TGCAGTGCTAGAGATTCGGGTGGGCAGAACACTGAAGCTTTCTTT
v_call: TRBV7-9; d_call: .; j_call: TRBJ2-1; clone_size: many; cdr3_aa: CASSLAKSPIALNNEQFF; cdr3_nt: TGTGCCAGCAGCTTAGCGAAAAGCCCCATAGCGCTCAACAATGAGCAGTTCTTC
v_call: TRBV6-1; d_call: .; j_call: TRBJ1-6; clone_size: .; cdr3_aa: CASKTDISISPLHF; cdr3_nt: TGTGCCAGCAAAACAGACATCTCGATTTCACCCCTCCACTTT
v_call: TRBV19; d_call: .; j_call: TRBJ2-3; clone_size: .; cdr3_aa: CASSIGGRTDTQYF; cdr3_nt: TGTGCCAGTAGTATCGGCGGCAGGACAGATACGCAGTATTTT
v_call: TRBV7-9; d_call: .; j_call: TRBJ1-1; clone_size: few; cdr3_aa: CASSLEGLSEAFF; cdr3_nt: TGTGCCAGCAGCCTCGAGGGGCTGAGTGAAGCTTTCTTT
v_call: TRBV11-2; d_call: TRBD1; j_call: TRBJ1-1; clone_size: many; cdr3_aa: CASSSGGWQNTEAFF; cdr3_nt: TGTGCCAGCAGCTCAGGGGGGTGGCAGAACACTGAAGCTTTCTTT
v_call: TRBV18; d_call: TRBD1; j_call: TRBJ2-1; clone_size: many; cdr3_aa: CASSPGTAYNEQFF; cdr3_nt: TGTGCCAGCTCGCCCGGGACAGCCTACAATGAGCAGTTCTTC
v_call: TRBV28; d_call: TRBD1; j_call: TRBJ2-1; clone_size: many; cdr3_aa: CASGTGGASKNGEQFF; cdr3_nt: TGTGCCAGCGGAACAGGGGGCGCTTCTAAAAATGGTGAGCAGTTCTTC
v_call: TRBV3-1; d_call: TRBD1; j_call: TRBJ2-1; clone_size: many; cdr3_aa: CASSPPGTGERNEQFF; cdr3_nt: TGTGCCAGCAGCCCCCCCGGGACAGGGGAGAGGAATGAGCAGTTCTTC
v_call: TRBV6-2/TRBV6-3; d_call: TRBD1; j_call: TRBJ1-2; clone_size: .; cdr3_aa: CASSPNIKTGPGYTF; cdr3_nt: TGTGCCAGCAGTCCAAATATTAAGACAGGGCCTGGCTACACCTTC
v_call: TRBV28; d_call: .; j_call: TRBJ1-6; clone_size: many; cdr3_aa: CASREPGRANSPLHF; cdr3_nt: TGTGCCAGCAGGGAACCGGGACGGGCCAATTCACCCCTCCACTTT
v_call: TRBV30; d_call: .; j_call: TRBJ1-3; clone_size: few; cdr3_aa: CAWQSSGNTIYF; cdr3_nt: TGTGCCTGGCAGAGCTCTGGAAACACCATATATTTT
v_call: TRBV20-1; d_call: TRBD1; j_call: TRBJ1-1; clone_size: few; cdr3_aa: CSARKSGGVVIEAFF; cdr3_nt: TGCAGTGCTAGGAAGTCAGGGGGCGTAGTCATTGAAGCTTTCTTT
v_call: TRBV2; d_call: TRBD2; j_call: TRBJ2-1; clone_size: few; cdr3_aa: CASKPLAGANNEQFF; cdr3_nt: TGTGCCAGCAAACCTCTAGCGGGGGCCAACAATGAGCAGTTCTTC
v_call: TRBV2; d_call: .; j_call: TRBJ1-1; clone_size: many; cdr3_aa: CASSSTRDTEAFF; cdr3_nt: TGTGCCAGCAGTTCCACACGGGACACTGAAGCTTTCTTT
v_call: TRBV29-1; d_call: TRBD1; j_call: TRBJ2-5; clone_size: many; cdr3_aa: CSVDTYQGAETQYF; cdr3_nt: TGCAGCGTTGACACATATCAGGGGGCAGAGACCCAGTACTTC
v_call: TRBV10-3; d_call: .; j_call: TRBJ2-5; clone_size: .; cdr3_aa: CAISESTADGAYF; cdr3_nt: TGTGCCATCAGTGAGTCGACGGCGGACGGTGCCTACTTC
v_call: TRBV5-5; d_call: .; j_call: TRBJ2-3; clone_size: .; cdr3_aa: CASSPRTVGTDTQYF; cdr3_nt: TGTGCCAGCAGCCCCCGGACAGTGGGCACAGATACGCAGTATTTT